The sequence of this T cell receptor beta chain was determined in a study of T-cell memory formation after mild COVID-19 (dated by TCRdb to 2020 to 2023). Concerning the study at large: TCR sequence clusters from the two donors were found to be largely donor specific. In a couple of donors, T-cell clones that expanded and contracted after mild COVID-19 were followed by sequencing TCRalpha and TCRbeta repertoires longitudinally. The cohort comprised two young, previously healthy adult volunteers, one female and one male.

PBMCs were isolated by Ficoll-Paque density gradient centrifugation. This clonotype occurred a few times. What this receptor recognizes is not known. Nothing much larger sits one base from this clone, and base qualities are not available. TCRdb names Illumina NovaSeq 6000 as the instrument used. TCRalpha and TCRbeta cDNA libraries were constructed by 5'RACE with constant-segment primers, with sample barcodes and unique molecular identifiers being introduced. Trizol reagent was used to extract RNA from every sample. Libraries were amplified in two PCR steps, with a second sample barcode and Illumina TruSeq adapters added in the second step. Sequencing of libraries was performed on an Illumina NovaSeq with 2 x 150 bp paired-end reads. The authors processed their data as follows. The reads were demultiplexed and collapsed into UMI-guided consensus sequences using migec v1.2.7. With mixcr v2.1.11, UMI consensuses were aligned to TRA and TRB V and J templates and assembled into clonotypes. A clonotype was counted as expanded or contracted only if both edgeR and NoisET called the change significant, with noise models trained on biological replicates. For edgeR calls, a false discovery rate-adjusted p below 0.01 and a log2 fold-change threshold of 1 were applied. As an exploratory analysis of dynamics, max-normalized trajectories of the 1000 most abundant clonotypes were examined by PCA with hierarchical clustering. The CD4 or CD8 phenotype of responding clones was assigned using the separately sequenced CD4+ and CD8+ repertoires. The public reads were reanalyzed by TCRdb: fastp trimming at Q25, MiXCR alignment, in-frame beta chains only. Entries are consolidated by CDR3 protein sequence, retaining the most common genes and DNA. TCRdb's processing, not the authors', yielded these V and J calls. Here the sample has 350,000 to 550,000 distinct CDR3 sequences; approximately 19% occur a single time. In total, the top ten clones hold 20% to 25% of the sample.

The CDR3 holds 14 amino acids from the cysteine to the phenylalanine. The retained sequence is limited to the CDR3, 42 bases, with the frame set at the first base. The germline V gene gives CDR1 as SGHTA and CDR2 as FQGNSA. A distance of 11 bases separates the germline ends of V and J, which lose 1 base and 5 bases respectively. General study outcomes and caveats: Contracting CD4+ clones appeared mostly in the CM and EM memory subsets, whereas CD8+ clones were enriched in EMRA. The detection of some responding clones in pre-infection memory suggests that pre-existing cross-reactive memory T cells joined the SARS-CoV-2 response. The second-wave clones that peaked on day 37 were not confirmed to be SARS-CoV-2 specific. Balanced CD4/CD8 phenotypes were observed for clones contracting from day 15 to 85, whereas a bias towards CD4+ was observed for a second wave of clones expanding from day 15 to 37. The study included only a couple of mild cases, and larger cohorts that include severe cases with pre-infection samples were judged to be necessary.

The receptor was isolated from a man younger than 30 who had mild COVID-19 (a few samples of this study predate the infection). The sample titles of this study are shuffled in the database, so cell type and time point are left out; the donor was told from shared clones. The sample taken for sequencing was PBMCs or a T cell subset sorted from them (not recorded which). The chain is made from TRBV7-2 and TRBJ2-5; the D gene is perhaps TRBD2, from 5 matching bases. The CDR3 here reads CASSLDYGDETQYF. The base sequence is TGTGCCAGCAGCTTAGATTACGGGGATGAGACCCAGTACTTC.